These 9 T cell receptor beta chains were sequenced from one sample in a study of CD8 T cells in ankylosing spondylitis. TCRdb reprocessed the 5' RACE reads via MiXCR and lists one record per CDR3 protein. The table lists approximately 300,000 distinct CDR3 sequences, roughly 20% of them singletons, with around 8% in the top ten. The sequencing input was blood, either unsorted or a sorted T cell fraction (not recorded which). The receptors originated from a male donor with ankylosing spondylitis or in good health (not recorded which).

This clonotype was seen a few times. The J gene is TRBJ1-4, the V gene TRBV20-1; 7 positions match TRBD1. CDR1 is DFQATT, CDR2 SNEGSKA, per germline (reference sequence). After removal of 0 bases from V and 7 bases from J, the junction contained 8 bases not matched to a gene. This CDR3 is 15 amino acids long. CDR3 in DNA: TGCAGTGCTAGAGATCTCAGGGGGGCAGGTGAAAAACTGTTTTTT. This codes for CSARDLRGAGEKLFF.

The CDR3 bases are TGTGCCAGCAGCTTTGGACTAGGGAACACCGGGGAGCTGTTTTTT. Translated, it gives CASSFGLGNTGELFF. The chain is built from TRBV11-2 and TRBJ2-2, with 7 bases lining up with TRBD2. After removal of 3 bases from V and 1 base from J, the junction contained 2 bases not matched to a gene. Germline CDR1 reads SGHAT; CDR2 reads FQNNGV. The CDR3 loop spans 15 amino acids. The full variable domain, rest sourced from reference TRBV11-2 and TRBJ2-2, is EAGVAQSPRYKIIEKRQSVAFWCNPISGHATLYWYQQILGQGPKLLIQFQNNGVVDDSQLPKDRFSAERLKGVDSTLKIQPAKLEDSAVYLCASSFGLGNTGELFFGEGSRLTVL.

This clonotype came up a few times. The rearrangement links TRBV20-1 to TRBJ2-4, with D maybe TRBD1 (6 bases). The CDR3 has 16 residues. Trimming removed 0 bases from V and 0 bases from J, with 12 bases in between. Germline CDR1 DFQATT, CDR2 SNEGSKA (reference sequence). The CDR3 DNA sequence: TGCAGTGCTAGAGATCAACAGGGCCTAGCCAAAAACATTCAGTACTTC. Its translation: CSARDQQGLAKNIQYF.

In this sample, this clonotype turned up a few times. J is TRBJ1-3 and V is TRBV5-1; 11 nucleotides match TRBD1. The length of the CDR3 is 17 residues. CDR1 is SGHRS and CDR2 is YFSETQ in the germline V gene. J gave up 0 bases and V 3 bases, and 5 bases lay outside the gene matches. CDR3 coding DNA: TGCGCCAGCAGCTCTAGGACAGGGGGCTCCTCTGGAAACACCATATATTTT. This encodes CASSSRTGGSSGNTIYF.

This clonotype has just a few counts. The rearrangement uses TRBV15 and TRBJ1-5; no reliable D call. The length of the CDR3 is 12 residues. V lost 0 bases to trimming and J lost 7 bases, with 4 bases between them. CDR1 is LNHNV and CDR2 is YYDKDF in the germline V gene (reference sequence). The CDR3 DNA follows: TGTGCCACCAGCAGAGACTACCAGCCCCAGCATTTT. This codes for CATSRDYQPQHF.

This clonotype was found a few times. CDR3 loop: CASGSRGQFF. In DNA, the CDR3 is TGTGCCAGCGGATCTCGAGGGCAGTTCTTC. J is TRBJ2-1 and V is TRBV6-6; D is unresolved. Germline V CDR1 and CDR2: MNHNY, SVGAGI (reference sequence). The CDR3 totals 10 residues. V dropped 8 bases and J dropped 12 bases, with 11 bases sitting between them.

CDR3 DNA: TGTGCCAGCACCGAAAATACCGGACAGGAGCAGTTCTTC. Encoded protein: CASTENTGQEQFF. This chain uses TRBV6-1 with TRBJ2-1, with a weak D call TRBD1 (6 bases). The V end was cut by 7 bases, the J end by 10 bases, with 17 bases between. CDR1 and CDR2 from the germline V gene are MNHNS and SASEGT. There are 13 residues in the CDR3.

The sample holds a few counts of this clonotype. The chain uses TRBV20-1 and TRBJ2-3; tentatively, D is TRBD1 or TRBD2 (6 bases each). The germline CDR1 and CDR2 sequences are DFQATT and SNEGSKA (reference sequence). The V end was cut by 1 base, the J end by 0 bases, with 17 bases between. The CDR3 consists of 17 residues. The CDR3 loop reads CSARVGGRRSSTDTQYF. CDR3 in DNA: TGCAGTGCTAGAGTAGGGGGGCGGCGGTCTAGCACAGATACGCAGTATTTT.

In this sample, this clonotype turned up once. CDR3 amino acids: CASSESAGGFGNTIYF. CDR3 in DNA: TGTGCCAGCAGTGAATCTGCAGGAGGTTTTGGAAACACCATATATTTT. The chain is built from TRBV25-1 and TRBJ1-3; D remains ambiguous. Between the trimmed V and J ends, which lost 1 base and 3 bases, there was a span of 13 bases. There are 16 residues in the CDR3. In germline, CDR1 is MGHDK, CDR2 SYGVNS.